This TCR beta chain came from a study of blood T cells in healthy people across ages. It was with a sample-barcoded 5' primer and a J-beta primer mix that a second PCR of roughly 7 to 12 cycles was run. TCRdb reprocessed the 5' RACE reads with MiXCR, giving one entry per CDR3 protein. The repertoire has roughly 1,500,000 distinct CDR3 sequences, around 42% of them found once; the top ten carry under 8%. V was pared by 6 bases and J by 10 bases, with 13 bases between. CDR3 length: 13 amino acids. This TCR derives from a woman aged 18-29 years in good health. The rearrangement joins TRBV6-7 to TRBJ2-6; D not certain. TRBV6-7 is designated an ORF whose function remains uncertain. Sequencing used blood. CDR3 coding DNA: TGTGCCAGCAGAGCAGCCCGCTTTAACGTCCTGACTTTC. Protein: CASRAARFNVLTF.